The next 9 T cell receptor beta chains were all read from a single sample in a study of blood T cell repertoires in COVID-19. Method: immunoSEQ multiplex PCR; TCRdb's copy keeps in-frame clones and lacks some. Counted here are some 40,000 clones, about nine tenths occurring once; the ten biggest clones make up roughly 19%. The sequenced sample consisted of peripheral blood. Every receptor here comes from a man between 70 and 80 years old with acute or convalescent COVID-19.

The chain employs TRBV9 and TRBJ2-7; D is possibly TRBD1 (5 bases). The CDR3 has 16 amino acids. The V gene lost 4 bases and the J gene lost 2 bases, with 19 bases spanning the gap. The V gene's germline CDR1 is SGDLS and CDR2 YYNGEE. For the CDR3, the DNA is TGTGCCAGCAGCCCTTTCCAGAGAGGACATGCCTACGAGCAGTACTTC. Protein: CASSPFQRGHAYEQYF. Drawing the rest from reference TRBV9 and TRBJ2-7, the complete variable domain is DSGVTQTPKHLITATGQRVTLRCSPRSGDLSVYWYQQSLDQGLQFLIQYYNGEERAKGNILERFSAQQFPDLHSELNLSSLELGDSALYFCASSPFQRGHAYEQYFGPGTRLTVT.

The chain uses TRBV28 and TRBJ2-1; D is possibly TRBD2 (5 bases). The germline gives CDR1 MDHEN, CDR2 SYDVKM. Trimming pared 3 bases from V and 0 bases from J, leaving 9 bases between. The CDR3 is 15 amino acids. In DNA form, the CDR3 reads TGTGCCAGCAGTTTCGGGGTCGGCTCCTACAATGAGCAGTTCTTC. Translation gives CASSFGVGSYNEQFF.

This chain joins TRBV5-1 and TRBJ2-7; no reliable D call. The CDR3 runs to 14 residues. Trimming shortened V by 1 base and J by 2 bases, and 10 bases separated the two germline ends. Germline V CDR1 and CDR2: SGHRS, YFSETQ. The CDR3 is CASSLRSQTYEQYF. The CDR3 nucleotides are TGCGCCAGCAGCTTGAGGAGCCAAACCTACGAGCAGTACTTC.

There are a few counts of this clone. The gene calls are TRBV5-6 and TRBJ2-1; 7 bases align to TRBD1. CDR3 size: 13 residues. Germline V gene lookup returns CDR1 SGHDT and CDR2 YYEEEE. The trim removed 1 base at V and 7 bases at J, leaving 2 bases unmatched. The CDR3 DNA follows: TGTGCCAGCAGCTTGCCGACAGGGAATGAGCAGTTCTTC. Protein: CASSLPTGNEQFF.

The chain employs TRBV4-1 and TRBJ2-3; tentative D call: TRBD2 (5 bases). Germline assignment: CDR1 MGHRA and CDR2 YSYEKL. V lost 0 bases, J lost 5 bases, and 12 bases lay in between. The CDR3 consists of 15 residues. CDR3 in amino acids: CASSQDILAKDTQYF. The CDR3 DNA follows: TGCGCCAGCAGCCAAGATATTCTAGCCAAAGATACGCAGTATTTT.

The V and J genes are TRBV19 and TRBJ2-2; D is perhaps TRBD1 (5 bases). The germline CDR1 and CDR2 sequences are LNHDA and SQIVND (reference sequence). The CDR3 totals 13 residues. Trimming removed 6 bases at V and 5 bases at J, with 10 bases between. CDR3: CASRRRGTGELFF. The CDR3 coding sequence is TGTGCCAGTAGGAGAAGGGGAACCGGGGAGCTGTTTTTT.

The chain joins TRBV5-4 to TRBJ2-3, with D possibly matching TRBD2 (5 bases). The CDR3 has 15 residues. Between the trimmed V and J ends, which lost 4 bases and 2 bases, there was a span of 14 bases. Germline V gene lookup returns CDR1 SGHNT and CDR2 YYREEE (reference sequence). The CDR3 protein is CASSGTGYLTDTQYF. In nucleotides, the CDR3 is TGTGCCAGCAGCGGTACGGGGTACCTCACAGATACGCAGTATTTT.

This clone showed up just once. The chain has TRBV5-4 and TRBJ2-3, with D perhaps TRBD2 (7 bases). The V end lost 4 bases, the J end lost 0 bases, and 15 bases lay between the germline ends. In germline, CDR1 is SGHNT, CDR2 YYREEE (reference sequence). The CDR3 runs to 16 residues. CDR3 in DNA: TGTGCCAGCAGCCCCCCCTGGGGGGGCAGCACAGATACGCAGTATTTT. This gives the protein CASSPPWGGSTDTQYF.

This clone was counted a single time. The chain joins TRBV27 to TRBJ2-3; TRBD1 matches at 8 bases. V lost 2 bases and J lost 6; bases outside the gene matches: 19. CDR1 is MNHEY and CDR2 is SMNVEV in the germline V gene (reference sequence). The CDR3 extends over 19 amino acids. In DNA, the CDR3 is TGTGCCAGCAGTTTAATGATGGGGACAGGAAACATCTTAGGGGATACGCAGTATTTT. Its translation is CASSLMMGTGNILGDTQYF.